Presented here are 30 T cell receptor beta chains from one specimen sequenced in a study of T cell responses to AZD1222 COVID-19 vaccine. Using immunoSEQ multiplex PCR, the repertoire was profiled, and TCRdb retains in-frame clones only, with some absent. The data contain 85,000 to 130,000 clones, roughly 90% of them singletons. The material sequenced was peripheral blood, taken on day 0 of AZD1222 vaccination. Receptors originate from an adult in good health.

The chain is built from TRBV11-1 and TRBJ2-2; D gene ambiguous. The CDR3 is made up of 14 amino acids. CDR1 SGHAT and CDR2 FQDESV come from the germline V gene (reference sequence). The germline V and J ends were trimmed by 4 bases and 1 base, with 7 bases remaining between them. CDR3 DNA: TGTGCCAGCAGCTCCCAACAGAACACCGGGGAGCTGTTTTTT. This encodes CASSSQQNTGELFF.

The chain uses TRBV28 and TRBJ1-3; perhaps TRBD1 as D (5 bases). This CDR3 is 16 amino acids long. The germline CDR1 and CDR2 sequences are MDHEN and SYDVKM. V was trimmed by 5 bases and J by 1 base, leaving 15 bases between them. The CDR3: CASSAPGRESGNTIYF. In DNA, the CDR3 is TGTGCCAGCAGTGCCCCAGGGAGGGAGTCTGGAAACACCATATATTTT.

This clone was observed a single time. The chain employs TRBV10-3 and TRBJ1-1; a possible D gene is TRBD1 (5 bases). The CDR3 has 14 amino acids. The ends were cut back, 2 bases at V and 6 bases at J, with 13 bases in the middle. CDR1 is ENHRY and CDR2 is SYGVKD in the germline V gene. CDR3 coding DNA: TGTGCCATCAGTGAGGGGGGGAACGCGGCTGAAGCTTTCTTT. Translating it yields CAISEGGNAAEAFF.

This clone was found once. The CDR3 nucleotides read TGTGCCAGCAGCTTAGACCCAGGGGATGGGACTGAAGCTTTCTTT. It specifies CASSLDPGDGTEAFF. This sequence joins TRBV11-3 and TRBJ1-1, with D tentatively TRBD1 (6 bases). The CDR3 loop spans 15 amino acids. The germline CDR1 and CDR2 sequences are SGHNT and YENEEA. Trimming shortened V by 0 bases and J by 5 bases, and 13 bases separated the two germline ends.

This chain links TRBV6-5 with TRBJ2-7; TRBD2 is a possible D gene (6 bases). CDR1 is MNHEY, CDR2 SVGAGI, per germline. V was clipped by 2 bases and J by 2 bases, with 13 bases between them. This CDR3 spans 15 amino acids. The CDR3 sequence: CASSYTSLGPYEQYF. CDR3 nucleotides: TGTGCCAGCAGTTACACTAGCTTGGGCCCCTACGAGCAGTACTTC.

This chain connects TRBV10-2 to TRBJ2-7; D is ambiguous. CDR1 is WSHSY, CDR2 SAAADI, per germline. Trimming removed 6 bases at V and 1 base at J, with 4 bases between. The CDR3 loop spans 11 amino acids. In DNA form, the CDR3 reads TGCGCCAGCAGCCCTTCCTACGAGCAGTACTTC. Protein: CASSPSYEQYF.

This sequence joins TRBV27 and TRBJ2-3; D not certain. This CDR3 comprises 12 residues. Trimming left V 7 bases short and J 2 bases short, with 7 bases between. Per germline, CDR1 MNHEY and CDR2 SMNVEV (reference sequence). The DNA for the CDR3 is TGTGCCAGCAAATTGAACACAGATACGCAGTATTTT. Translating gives CASKLNTDTQYF.

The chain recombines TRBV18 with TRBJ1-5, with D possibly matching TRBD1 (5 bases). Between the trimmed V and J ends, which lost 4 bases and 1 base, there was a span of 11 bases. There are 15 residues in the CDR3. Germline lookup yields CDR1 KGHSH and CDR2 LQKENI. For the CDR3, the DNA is TGTGCCAGCTCACGGGGGAGGGAGAGCAATCAGCCCCAGCATTTT. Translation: CASSRGRESNQPQHF.

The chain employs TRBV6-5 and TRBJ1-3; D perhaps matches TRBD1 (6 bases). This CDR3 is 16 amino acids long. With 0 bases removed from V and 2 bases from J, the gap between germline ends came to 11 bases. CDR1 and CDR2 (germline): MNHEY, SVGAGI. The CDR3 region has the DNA TGTGCCAGCAGTTACTCGCGGGGGCCAACTGGAAACACCATATATTTT. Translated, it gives CASSYSRGPTGNTIYF.

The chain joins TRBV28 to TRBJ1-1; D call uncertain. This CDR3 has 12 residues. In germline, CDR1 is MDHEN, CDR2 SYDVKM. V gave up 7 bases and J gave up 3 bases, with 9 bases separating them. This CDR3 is CASKDSDTEAFF. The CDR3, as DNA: TGTGCCAGCAAGGATTCTGACACTGAAGCTTTCTTT.

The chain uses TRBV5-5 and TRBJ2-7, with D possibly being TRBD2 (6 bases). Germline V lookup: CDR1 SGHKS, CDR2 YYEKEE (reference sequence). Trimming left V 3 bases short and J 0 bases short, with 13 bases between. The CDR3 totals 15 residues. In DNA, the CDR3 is TGTGCCAGCAGCTATGCCGGGAGCTACTCCTACGAGCAGTACTTC. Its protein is CASSYAGSYSYEQYF.

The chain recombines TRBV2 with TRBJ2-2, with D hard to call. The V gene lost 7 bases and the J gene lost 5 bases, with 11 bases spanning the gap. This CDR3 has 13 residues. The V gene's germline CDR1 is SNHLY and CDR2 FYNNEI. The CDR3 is CASTILGTGELFF. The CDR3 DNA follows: TGTGCCAGCACGATTCTAGGGACCGGGGAGCTGTTTTTT.

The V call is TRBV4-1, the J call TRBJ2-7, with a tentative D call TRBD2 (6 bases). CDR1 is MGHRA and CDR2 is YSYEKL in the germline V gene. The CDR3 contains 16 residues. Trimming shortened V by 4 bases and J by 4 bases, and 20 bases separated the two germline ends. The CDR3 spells CASSPPGAGSAYEQYF. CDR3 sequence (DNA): TGCGCCAGCAGCCCACCAGGCGCGGGAAGCGCATACGAGCAGTACTTC.

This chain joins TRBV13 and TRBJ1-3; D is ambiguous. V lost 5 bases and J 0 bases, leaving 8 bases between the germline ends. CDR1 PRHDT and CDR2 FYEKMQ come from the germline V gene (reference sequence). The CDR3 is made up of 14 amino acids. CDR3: CASSPGLSGNTIYF. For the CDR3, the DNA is TGTGCCAGCAGCCCCGGCCTCTCTGGAAACACCATATATTTT.

In DNA form, the CDR3 reads TGTGCCAGCAGCGTAGATTTCGGGAGCTACGAGCAGTACTTC. It codes for CASSVDFGSYEQYF. V usage is TRBV9 and J usage is TRBJ2-7; tentative D call: TRBD2 (6 bases). V was cut by 0 bases and J by 3 bases, with 10 bases left in between. The CDR3 consists of 14 residues. Germline values: CDR1 SGDLS, CDR2 YYNGEE.

The CDR3 sequence is CASSGTGTGGSEQYF. CDR3 coding DNA: TGTGCCAGCAGCGGGACCGGGACAGGGGGGTCCGAGCAGTACTTC. The V gene is TRBV7-9, the J gene TRBJ2-7; 11 bases match TRBD1. Germline values: CDR1 SEHNR, CDR2 FQNEAQ (reference sequence). The CDR3 is 15 residues long. V lost 5 bases to trimming and J lost 6 bases; unmatched junction nucleotides: 9.

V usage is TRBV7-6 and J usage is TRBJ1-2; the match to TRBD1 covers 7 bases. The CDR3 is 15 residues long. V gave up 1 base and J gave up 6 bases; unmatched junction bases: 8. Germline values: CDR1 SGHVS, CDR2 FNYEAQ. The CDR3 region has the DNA TGTGCCAGCAGCTTAGTTCAGGGGGGGGAGCATGGCTACACCTTC. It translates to CASSLVQGGEHGYTF. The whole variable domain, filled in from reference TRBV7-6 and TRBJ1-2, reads GAGVSQSPRYKVTKRGQDVALRCDPISGHVSLYWYRQALGQGPEFLTYFNYEAQQDKSGLPNDRFSAERPEGSISTLTIQRTEQRDSAMYRCASSLVQGGEHGYTFGSGTRLTVV.

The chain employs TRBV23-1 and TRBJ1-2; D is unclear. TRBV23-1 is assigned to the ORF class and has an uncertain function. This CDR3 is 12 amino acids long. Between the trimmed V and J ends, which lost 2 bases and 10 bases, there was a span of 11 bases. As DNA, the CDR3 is TGCGCCAGCAGTCAACCGGACGGGTTCTACACCTTC. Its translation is CASSQPDGFYTF.

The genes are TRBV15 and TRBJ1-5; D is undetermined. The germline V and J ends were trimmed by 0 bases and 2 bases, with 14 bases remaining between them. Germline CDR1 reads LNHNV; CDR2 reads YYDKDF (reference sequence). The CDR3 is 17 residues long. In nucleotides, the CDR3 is TGTGCCACCAGCAGAGATGTGAGGACCGAGGGCAATCAGCCCCAGCATTTT. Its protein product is CATSRDVRTEGNQPQHF.

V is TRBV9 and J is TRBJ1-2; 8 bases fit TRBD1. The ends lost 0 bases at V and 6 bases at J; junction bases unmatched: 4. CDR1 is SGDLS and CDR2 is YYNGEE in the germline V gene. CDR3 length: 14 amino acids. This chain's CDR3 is CASSVGWTGHGYTF. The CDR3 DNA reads TGTGCCAGCAGCGTAGGGTGGACAGGGCATGGCTACACCTTC.

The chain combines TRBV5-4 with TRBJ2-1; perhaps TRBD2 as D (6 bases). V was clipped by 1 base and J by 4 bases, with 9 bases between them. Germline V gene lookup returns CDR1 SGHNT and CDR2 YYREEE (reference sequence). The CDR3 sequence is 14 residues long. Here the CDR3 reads CASSLQLAYNEQFF. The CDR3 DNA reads TGTGCCAGCAGCTTGCAACTAGCTTACAATGAGCAGTTCTTC.

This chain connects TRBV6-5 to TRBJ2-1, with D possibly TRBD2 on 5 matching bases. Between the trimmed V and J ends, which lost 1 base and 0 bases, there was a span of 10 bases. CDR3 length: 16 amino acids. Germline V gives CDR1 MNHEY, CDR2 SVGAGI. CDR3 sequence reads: CASSYWSRGSYNEQFF. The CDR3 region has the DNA TGTGCCAGCAGTTACTGGAGCCGGGGCTCCTACAATGAGCAGTTCTTC.

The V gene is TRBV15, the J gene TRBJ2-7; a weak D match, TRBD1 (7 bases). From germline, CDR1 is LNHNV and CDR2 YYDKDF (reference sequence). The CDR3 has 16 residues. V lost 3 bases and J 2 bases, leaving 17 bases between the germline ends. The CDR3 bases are TGTGCCACCAGCAGCCGCTGGGGCAGGGGGGCCTACGAGCAGTACTTC. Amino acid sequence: CATSSRWGRGAYEQYF.

As DNA, the CDR3 is TGTGCCAGCAGCCCTCTCAACTATGGCTACACCTTC. As protein: CASSPLNYGYTF. The V call is TRBV12-3 or TRBV12-4, the J call TRBJ1-2; no clear D gene. Trimming left V 6 bases short and J 2 bases short, with 7 bases between. This CDR3 has 12 amino acids.

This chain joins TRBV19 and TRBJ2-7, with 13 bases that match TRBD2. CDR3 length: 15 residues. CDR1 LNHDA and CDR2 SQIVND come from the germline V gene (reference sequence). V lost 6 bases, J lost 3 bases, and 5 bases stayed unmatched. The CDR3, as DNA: TGTGCCAGTAGAACAAGGACTAGCGGGAGCTACGAGCAGTACTTC. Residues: CASRTRTSGSYEQYF.

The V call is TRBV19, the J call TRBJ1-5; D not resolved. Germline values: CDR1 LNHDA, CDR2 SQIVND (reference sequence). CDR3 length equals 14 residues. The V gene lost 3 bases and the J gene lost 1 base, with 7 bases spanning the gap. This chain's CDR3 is CASSIDRSNQPQHF. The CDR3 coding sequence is TGTGCCAGTAGTATCGACCGCAGCAATCAGCCCCAGCATTTT.

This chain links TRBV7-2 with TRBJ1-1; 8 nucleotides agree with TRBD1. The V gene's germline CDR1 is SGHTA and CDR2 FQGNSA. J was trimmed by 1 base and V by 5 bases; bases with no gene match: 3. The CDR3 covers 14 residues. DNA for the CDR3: TGTGCCAGCAGCGGACAGGGAGGGAACACTGAAGCTTTCTTT. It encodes CASSGQGGNTEAFF.

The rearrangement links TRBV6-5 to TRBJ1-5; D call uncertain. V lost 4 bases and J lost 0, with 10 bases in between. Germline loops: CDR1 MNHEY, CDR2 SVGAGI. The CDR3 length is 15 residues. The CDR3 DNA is TGTGCCAGCAGTTTCAGTGACAATAGCAATCAGCCCCAGCATTTT. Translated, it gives CASSFSDNSNQPQHF.

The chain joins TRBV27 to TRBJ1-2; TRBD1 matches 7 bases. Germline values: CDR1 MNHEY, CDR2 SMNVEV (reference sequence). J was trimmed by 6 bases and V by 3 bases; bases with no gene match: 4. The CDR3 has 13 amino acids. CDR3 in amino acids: CASSFVRGNGYTF. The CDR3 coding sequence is TGTGCCAGCAGTTTTGTCAGGGGGAATGGCTACACCTTC.

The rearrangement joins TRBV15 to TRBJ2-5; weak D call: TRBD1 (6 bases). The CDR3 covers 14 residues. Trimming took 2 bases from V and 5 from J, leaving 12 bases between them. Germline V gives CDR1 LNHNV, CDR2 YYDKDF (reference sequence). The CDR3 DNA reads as TGTGCCACCAGCAGACCGGGACATTCGGAGACCCAGTACTTC. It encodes CATSRPGHSETQYF. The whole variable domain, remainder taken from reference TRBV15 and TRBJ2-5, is DAMVIQNPRYQVTQFGKPVTLSCSQTLNHNVMYWYQQKSSQAPKLLFHYYDKDFNNEADTPDNFQSRRPNTSFCFLDIRSPGLGDTAMYLCATSRPGHSETQYFGPGTRLLVL.